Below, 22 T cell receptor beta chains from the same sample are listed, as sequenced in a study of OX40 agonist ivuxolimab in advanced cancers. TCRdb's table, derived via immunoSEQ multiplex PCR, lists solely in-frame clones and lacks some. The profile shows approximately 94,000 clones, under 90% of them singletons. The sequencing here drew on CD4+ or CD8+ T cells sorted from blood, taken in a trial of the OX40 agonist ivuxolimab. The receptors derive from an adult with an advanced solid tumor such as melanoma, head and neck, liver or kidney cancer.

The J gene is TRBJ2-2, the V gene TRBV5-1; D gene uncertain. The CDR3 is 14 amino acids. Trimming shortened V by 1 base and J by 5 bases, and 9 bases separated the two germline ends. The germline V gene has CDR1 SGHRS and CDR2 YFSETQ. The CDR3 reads CASSLLAETGELFF. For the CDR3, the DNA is TGCGCCAGCAGCTTGTTGGCCGAAACCGGGGAGCTGTTTTTT.

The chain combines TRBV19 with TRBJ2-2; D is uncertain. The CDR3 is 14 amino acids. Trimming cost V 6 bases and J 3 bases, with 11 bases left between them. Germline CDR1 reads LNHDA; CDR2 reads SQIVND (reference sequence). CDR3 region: CASRINQYTGELFF. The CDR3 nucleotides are TGTGCCAGTAGAATAAACCAGTACACCGGGGAGCTGTTTTTT.

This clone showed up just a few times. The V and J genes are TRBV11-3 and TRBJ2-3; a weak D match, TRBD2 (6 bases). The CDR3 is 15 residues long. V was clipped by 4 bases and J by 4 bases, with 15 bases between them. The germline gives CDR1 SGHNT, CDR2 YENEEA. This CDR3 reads CASSSRTTSADTQYF. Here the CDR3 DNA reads TGTGCCAGCAGCTCCCGGACTACGTCGGCAGATACGCAGTATTTT.

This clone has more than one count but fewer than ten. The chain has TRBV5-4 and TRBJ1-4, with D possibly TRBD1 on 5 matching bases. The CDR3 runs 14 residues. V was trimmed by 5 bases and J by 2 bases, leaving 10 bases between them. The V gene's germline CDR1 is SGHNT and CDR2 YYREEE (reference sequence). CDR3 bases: TGTGCCAGCAGGCCAGGGTTGACTAATGAAAAACTGTTTTTT. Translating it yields CASRPGLTNEKLFF.

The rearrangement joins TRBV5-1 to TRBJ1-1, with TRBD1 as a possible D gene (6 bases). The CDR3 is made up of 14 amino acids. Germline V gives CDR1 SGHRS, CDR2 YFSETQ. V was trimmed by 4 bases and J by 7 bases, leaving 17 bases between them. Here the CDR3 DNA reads TGCGCCAGCAGCCCGGGGACATGGTATAGTGAAGCTTTCTTT. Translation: CASSPGTWYSEAFF.

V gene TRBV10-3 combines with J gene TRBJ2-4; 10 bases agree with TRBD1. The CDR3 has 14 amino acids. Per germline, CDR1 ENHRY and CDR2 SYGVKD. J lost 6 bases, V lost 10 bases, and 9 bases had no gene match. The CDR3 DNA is TGTGCCACAGAGGAGGGACAGGGGACAAACATTCAGTACTTC. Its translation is CATEEGQGTNIQYF.

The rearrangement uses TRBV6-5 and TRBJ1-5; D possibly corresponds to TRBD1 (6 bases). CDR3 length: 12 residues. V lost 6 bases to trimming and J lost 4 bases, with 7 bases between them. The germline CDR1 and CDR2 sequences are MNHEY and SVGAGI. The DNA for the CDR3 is TGTGCCAGCAGAGACAGGAATCAGCCCCAGCATTTT. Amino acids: CASRDRNQPQHF.

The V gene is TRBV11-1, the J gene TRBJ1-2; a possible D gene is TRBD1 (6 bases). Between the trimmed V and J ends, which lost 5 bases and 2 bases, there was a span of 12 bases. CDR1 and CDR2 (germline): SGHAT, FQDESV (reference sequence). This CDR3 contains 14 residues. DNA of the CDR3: TGTGCCAGCAGCCAGGGGACCTTCAACTATGGCTACACCTTC. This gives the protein CASSQGTFNYGYTF. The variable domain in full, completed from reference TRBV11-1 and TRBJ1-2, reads EAEVAQSPRYKITEKSQAVAFWCDPISGHATLYWYRQILGQGPELLVQFQDESVVDDSQLPKDRFSAERLKGVDSTLKIQPAELGDSAMYLCASSQGTFNYGYTFGSGTRLTVV.

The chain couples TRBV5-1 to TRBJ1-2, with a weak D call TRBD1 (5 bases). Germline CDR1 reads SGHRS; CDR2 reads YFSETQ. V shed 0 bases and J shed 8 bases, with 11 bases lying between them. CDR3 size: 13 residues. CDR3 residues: CASSLAGIGGYTF. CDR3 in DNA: TGCGCCAGCAGCTTGGCAGGGATAGGAGGCTACACCTTC.

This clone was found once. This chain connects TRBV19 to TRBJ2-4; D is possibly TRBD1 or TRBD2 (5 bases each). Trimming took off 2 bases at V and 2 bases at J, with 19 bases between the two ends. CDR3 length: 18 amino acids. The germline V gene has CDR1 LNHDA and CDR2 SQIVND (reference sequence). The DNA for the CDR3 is TGTGCCAGTAGTATAACCCCGGGGTCGGGGACCACCAAAAACATTCAGTACTTC. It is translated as CASSITPGSGTTKNIQYF. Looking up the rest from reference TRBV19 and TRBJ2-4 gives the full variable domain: DGGITQSPKYLFRKEGQNVTLSCEQNLNHDAMYWYRQDPGQGLRLIYYSQIVNDFQKGDIAEGYSVSREKKESFPLTVTSAQKNPTAFYLCASSITPGSGTTKNIQYFGAGTRLSVL.

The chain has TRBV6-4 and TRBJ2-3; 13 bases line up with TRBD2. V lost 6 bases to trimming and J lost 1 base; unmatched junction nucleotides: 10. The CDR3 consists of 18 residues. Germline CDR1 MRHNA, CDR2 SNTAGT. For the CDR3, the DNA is TGTGCCAGCAGCCCACTAGCGGGGGGGCTGGGAGGCACAGATACGCAGTATTTT. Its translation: CASSPLAGGLGGTDTQYF.

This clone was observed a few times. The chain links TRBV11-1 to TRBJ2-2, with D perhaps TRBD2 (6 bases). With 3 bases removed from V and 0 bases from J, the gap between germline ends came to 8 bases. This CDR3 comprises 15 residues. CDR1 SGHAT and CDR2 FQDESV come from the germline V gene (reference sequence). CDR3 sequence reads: CASSFTGANTGELFF. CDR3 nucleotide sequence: TGTGCCAGCAGCTTTACGGGGGCGAACACCGGGGAGCTGTTTTTT.

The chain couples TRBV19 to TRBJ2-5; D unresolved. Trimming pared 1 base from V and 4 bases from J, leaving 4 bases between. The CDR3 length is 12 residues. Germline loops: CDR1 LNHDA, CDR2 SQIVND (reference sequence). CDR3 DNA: TGTGCCAGTAGTATAGGGGGAGAGACCCAGTACTTC. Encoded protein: CASSIGGETQYF.

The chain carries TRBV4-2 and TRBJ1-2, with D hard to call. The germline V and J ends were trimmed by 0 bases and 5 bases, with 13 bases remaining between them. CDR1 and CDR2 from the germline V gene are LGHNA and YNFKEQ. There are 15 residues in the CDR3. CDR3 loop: CASSQEVESRYGYTF. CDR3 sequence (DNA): TGTGCCAGCAGCCAAGAGGTCGAGAGCCGTTATGGCTACACCTTC.

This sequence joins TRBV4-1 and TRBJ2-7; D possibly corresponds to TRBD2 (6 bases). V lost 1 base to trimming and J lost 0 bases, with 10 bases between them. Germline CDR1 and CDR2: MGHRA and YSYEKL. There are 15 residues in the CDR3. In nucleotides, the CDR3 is TGCGCCAGCAGCCAAGGCCACGGGAGCTCCTACGAGCAGTACTTC. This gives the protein CASSQGHGSSYEQYF.

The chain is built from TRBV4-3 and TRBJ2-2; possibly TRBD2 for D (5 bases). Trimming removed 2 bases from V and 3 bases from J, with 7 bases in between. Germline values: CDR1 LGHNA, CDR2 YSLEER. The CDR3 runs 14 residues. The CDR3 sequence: CASSQIGDTGELFF. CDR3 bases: TGCGCCAGCAGCCAAATCGGGGACACCGGGGAGCTGTTTTTT.

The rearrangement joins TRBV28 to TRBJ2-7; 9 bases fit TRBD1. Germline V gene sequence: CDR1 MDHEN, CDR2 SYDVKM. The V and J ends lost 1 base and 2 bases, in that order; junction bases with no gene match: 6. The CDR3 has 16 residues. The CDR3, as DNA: TGTGCCAGCAGTTTATCCGGACAGGGGCTAACCTACGAGCAGTACTTC. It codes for CASSLSGQGLTYEQYF.

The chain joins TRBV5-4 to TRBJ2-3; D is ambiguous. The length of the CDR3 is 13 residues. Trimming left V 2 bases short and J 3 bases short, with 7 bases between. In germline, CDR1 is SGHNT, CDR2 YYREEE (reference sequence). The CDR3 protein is CASSFGQTDTQYF. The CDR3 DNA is TGTGCCAGCAGCTTCGGCCAAACAGATACGCAGTATTTT.

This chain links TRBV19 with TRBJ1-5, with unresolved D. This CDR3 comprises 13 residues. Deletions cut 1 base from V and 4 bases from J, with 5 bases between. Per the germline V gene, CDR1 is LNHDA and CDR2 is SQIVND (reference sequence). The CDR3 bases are TGTGCCAGTAGTATAGGGGTGAATCAGCCCCAGCATTTT. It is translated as CASSIGVNQPQHF.

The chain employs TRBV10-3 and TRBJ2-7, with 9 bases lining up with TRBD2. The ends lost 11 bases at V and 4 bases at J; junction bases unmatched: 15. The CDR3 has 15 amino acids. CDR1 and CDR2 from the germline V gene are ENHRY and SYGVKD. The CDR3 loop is CACSPQRGGAYEQYF. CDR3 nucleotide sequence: TGTGCCTGCTCCCCCCAACGCGGGGGGGCTTACGAGCAGTACTTC.

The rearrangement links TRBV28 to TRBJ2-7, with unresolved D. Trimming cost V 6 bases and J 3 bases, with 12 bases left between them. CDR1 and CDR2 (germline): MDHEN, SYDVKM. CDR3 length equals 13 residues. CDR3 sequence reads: CASSSQLGYEQYF. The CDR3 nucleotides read TGTGCCAGCAGCTCCCAATTGGGCTACGAGCAGTACTTC.

CDR3 DNA sequence: TGTGCCAGCAGGCCGGGACAGGGCGTCCAAGAGACCCAGTACTTC. It is translated as CASRPGQGVQETQYF. The chain uses TRBV27 and TRBJ2-5, with TRBD1 identical over 9 bases. In germline, CDR1 is MNHEY, CDR2 SMNVEV (reference sequence). After removal of 6 bases from V and 1 base from J, the junction contained 6 bases not matched to a gene. The CDR3 length is 15 residues.